These T cell receptor beta chains were read from a single sample in a study of beta chain features in type 1 diabetes. Produced via immunoSEQ multiplex PCR; TCRdb's table is partial and in-frame only. The table includes hundreds of thousands of clones, 15% to 18% detected once. Material for sequencing was naive CD4+ T cells from blood. The receptors stem from a young man in good health. The CDR3 runs from the conserved cysteine through the conserved F or W. D genes are given only for firm matches. The size of a clone is reported for some rows only, either as once, few or many, or as a class for expanded clones.

clone_size,v_call,d_call,j_call,cdr3_nt,cdr3_aa
few,TRBV5-1,TRBD1,TRBJ2-3,TGCGCCAGCAGCCTTACAGGGGGTAGCACAGATACGCAGTATTTT,CASSLTGGSTDTQYF
few,TRBV4-2,TRBD1,TRBJ1-1,TGTGCCAGCAGCCAAGATACGGCAGGGGGCCGCACTGAAGCTTTCTTT,CASSQDTAGGRTEAFF
-,TRBV5-6,TRBD2,TRBJ2-5,TGTGCCAGCAGCTTGGATAGCGGGAGTCTGATCGAGACCCAGTACTTC,CASSLDSGSLIETQYF
many,TRBV7-9,-,TRBJ2-6,TGTGCCAGCAGATCATCCGACTCTGGGGCCAACGTCCTGACTTTC,CASRSSDSGANVLTF
-,TRBV10-3,-,TRBJ2-2,TGTGCCATCAGTGAGGGGGGAAACACCGGGGAGCTGTTTTTT,CAISEGGNTGELFF
few,TRBV5-1,-,TRBJ1-1,TGCGCCAGCAGCTCGGGATCCATGAACACTGAAGCTTTCTTT,CASSSGSMNTEAFF
few,TRBV6-6,TRBD1,TRBJ2-3,TGTGCCAGCAGTTACCGAACAGGGGGCGGCACAGATACGCAGTATTTT,CASSYRTGGGTDTQYF
-,TRBV5-6,-,TRBJ2-2,TGTGCCAGCTTGCCTACCCAAACCGGGGAGCTGTTTTTT,CASLPTQTGELFF
-,TRBV6-1,-,TRBJ2-7,TGTGCCAGCAGTCTCGAAAAAATTGCAAGCGAGCAGTACTTC,CASSLEKIASEQYF
-,TRBV18,TRBD1,TRBJ1-1,TGTGCCAGCTCACACGACAGGGCCCTCGGCACTGAAGCTTTCTTT,CASSHDRALGTEAFF
few,TRBV25-1,-,TRBJ2-5,TGTGCCAGCGGATCCGGGGGAGAGACCCAGTACTTC,CASGSGGETQYF
-,TRBV5-1,TRBD1,TRBJ1-2,TGCGCCAGCAGTCGACGACAGGGGAATAGCTATGGCTACACCTTC,CASSRRQGNSYGYTF
few,TRBV5-1,-,TRBJ2-1,TGCGCCAGCAGCCTAGGGGCACGTTACAATGAGCAGTTCTTC,CASSLGARYNEQFF
few,TRBV7-2,-,TRBJ2-3,TGTGCCAGCAGTCAAAGCGGCCTCAGCACAGATACGCAGTATTTT,CASSQSGLSTDTQYF
few,TRBV5-4,TRBD1,TRBJ2-7,TGTGCCAGCAGACCCGGGACAGGGATGTACGAGCAGTACTTC,CASRPGTGMYEQYF
-,TRBV10-3,-,TRBJ2-5,TGTGCCATCAGTGAGGCCGGGGGACAAGAGACCCAGTACTTC,CAISEAGGQETQYF
-,TRBV10-3,-,TRBJ2-4,TGTGCCATCAGTGGATCGGCAGATATCACCTCTGGGAACATTCAGTACTTC,CAISGSADITSGNIQYF
-,TRBV7-2,-,TRBJ2-4,TGTGCCAGCAGCCCGTCAGGGGCGTTAGCCAAAAACATTCAGTACTTC,CASSPSGALAKNIQYF
few,TRBV7-9,TRBD2,TRBJ2-1,TGTGCCAGCAGTCAGCGGGGATACAATTACAATGAGCAGTTCTTC,CASSQRGYNYNEQFF
few,TRBV7-3,-,TRBJ2-1,TGTGCCAGCAGCTCCCGGCCTAGAGCCTACGACAATGAGCAGTTCTTC,CASSSRPRAYDNEQFF
-,TRBV25-1,-,TRBJ2-5,TGTGCCAGCAGTGAAGCGACTAGCTTCTACAGGGGGGAGACCCAGTACTTC,CASSEATSFYRGETQYF
-,TRBV19,TRBD2,TRBJ2-1,TGTGCCAGTAGTGTGGGACTAGCCACCTTGAATGAGCAGTTCTTC,CASSVGLATLNEQFF
-,TRBV5-1,-,TRBJ2-1,TGCGCCAGCAGCTTGAGCTCCCGACAGGTAGCACCGTTCTTC,CASSLSSRQVAPFF
-,TRBV28,-,TRBJ1-5,TGTGCCAGCAGTCACAATCAGCCCCAGCATTTT,CASSHNQPQHF
-,TRBV1,-,TRBJ2-3,TGCACCAGCAGCCATGTCGGGACTCTTAGCACAGATACGCAGTATTTT,CTSSHVGTLSTDTQYF
-,TRBV7-3,-,TRBJ1-2,TGTGCCAGCAGCCAGACAGCTAACTATGGCTACACCTTC,CASSQTANYGYTF
few,TRBV6-1,-,TRBJ2-6,TGTGCCAGCAGCTTCCGGGGCTCTGGGGCCAACGTCCTGACTTTC,CASSFRGSGANVLTF
-,TRBV30,TRBD1,TRBJ1-6,TGTGCCTGGCGGGACAGGTCCAATTCACCCCTCCACTTT,CAWRDRSNSPLHF